A single sample gave rise to the 8 T cell receptor beta chains below, sequenced in a study of patients and donors after allogeneic stem cell transplantation. TCRdb re-analysed the RT-PCR reads in MiXCR, keeping a single row per CDR3 protein. The data contain approximately 250,000 distinct CDR3 sequences, 13% to 15% of them seen just once; the ten biggest clones take up around a tenth. The sequenced sample consisted of blood, either unsorted or a sorted T cell fraction (not recorded which). These receptor sequences come from a human donor who was either an allogeneic HSCT recipient or a stem cell or donor lymphocyte infusion donor (not recorded which). It is not recorded whose cells these are; they may come from a transplant donor.

This clonotype has a count of ten or more. The genes are TRBV3-1 and TRBJ1-5, with 9 bases aligning to TRBD1. The CDR3 has 12 residues. Germline lookup yields CDR1 LGHDT and CDR2 YNNKEL (reference sequence). CDR3 nucleotide sequence: TGTGTCCCGGGACAGGGAGGACAGCCCCAGCATTTT. As protein: CVPGQGGQPQHF.

At least ten counts were recorded for this clonotype. This rearrangement joins TRBV6-1 to TRBJ1-2; weak D call: TRBD1 (5 bases). CDR3 length: 13 residues. Between the trimmed V and J ends, which lost 1 base and 8 bases, there was a span of 11 bases. Germline loops: CDR1 MNHNS, CDR2 SASEGT. CDR3 protein: CASSEGRVRGYTF. CDR3 in DNA: TGTGCCAGCAGTGAAGGCAGGGTCAGGGGCTACACCTTC.

CDR3 sequence (DNA): TGCAGTGCCTCGCAGCGGGAGGCGGGGGAGCAGTACTTC. Amino acid sequence: CSASQREAGEQYF. The chain employs TRBV20-1 and TRBJ2-7; TRBD2 matches 9 bases. CDR1 is DFQATT and CDR2 is SNEGSKA in the germline V gene (reference sequence). The CDR3 spans 13 residues. V lost 6 bases, J lost 7 bases, and 10 bases stayed unmatched.

The table lists this clonotype with many counts. The rearrangement joins TRBV12-3 or TRBV12-4 to TRBJ1-6; D remains unclear. CDR3 length equals 12 residues. Deletions cut 6 bases from V and 4 bases from J, with 4 bases between. The CDR3 region has the DNA TGTGCCAGCAGCCCTTATAATTCACCCCTCCACTTT. Translation gives CASSPYNSPLHF.

This clonotype has ten or more counts. This chain links TRBV19 with TRBJ1-5, with unresolved D. In germline, CDR1 is LNHDA, CDR2 SQIVND (reference sequence). The CDR3 contains 14 residues. V gave up 3 bases and J gave up 0 bases, with 6 bases separating them. The CDR3 protein is CASSIASSNQPQHF. Written as DNA, the CDR3 is TGTGCCAGTAGTATTGCCAGTAGCAATCAGCCCCAGCATTTT. The full variable domain, its missing parts supplied by reference TRBV19 and TRBJ1-5, is DGGITQSPKYLFRKEGQNVTLSCEQNLNHDAMYWYRQDPGQGLRLIYYSQIVNDFQKGDIAEGYSVSREKKESFPLTVTSAQKNPTAFYLCASSIASSNQPQHFGDGTRLSIL.

This sequence joins TRBV20-1 and TRBJ2-3; 9 bases agree with TRBD2. This CDR3 is 18 amino acids long. Per germline, CDR1 DFQATT and CDR2 SNEGSKA (reference sequence). V was pared by 5 bases and J by 5 bases, with 20 bases of the junction left unmatched. This CDR3 is CSAPRLAGGPDFQDTQYF. The DNA for the CDR3 is TGCAGTGCTCCACGATTGGCGGGAGGGCCGGATTTTCAAGATACGCAGTATTTT.

This clonotype was seen at least ten times. The V and J genes are TRBV4-1 and TRBJ1-6; D unclear. The CDR3 covers 15 residues. V was cut by 0 bases and J by 8 bases, with 11 bases left in between. Germline V gives CDR1 MGHRA, CDR2 YSYEKL. The CDR3: CASSQEVTADSPLHF. The CDR3 nucleotides are TGCGCCAGCAGCCAAGAGGTGACCGCCGATTCACCCCTCCACTTT.

The CDR3 coding sequence is TGTGCCAGCAGCTTAACTTCGCGGGGATACAATGGCTACACCTTC. Protein: CASSLTSRGYNGYTF. V and J are TRBV5-4 and TRBJ1-2; D is ambiguous. Between the trimmed V and J ends, which lost 2 bases and 6 bases, there was a span of 17 bases. CDR3 size: 15 residues. Germline V CDR1 and CDR2: SGHNT, YYREEE (reference sequence). Combining the CDR3 with reference TRBV5-4 and TRBJ1-2 gives the whole variable domain ETGVTQSPTHLIKTRGQQVTLRCSSQSGHNTVSWYQQALGQGPQFIFQYYREEENGRGNFPPRFSGLQFPNYSSELNVNALELDDSALYLCASSLTSRGYNGYTFGSGTRLTVV.